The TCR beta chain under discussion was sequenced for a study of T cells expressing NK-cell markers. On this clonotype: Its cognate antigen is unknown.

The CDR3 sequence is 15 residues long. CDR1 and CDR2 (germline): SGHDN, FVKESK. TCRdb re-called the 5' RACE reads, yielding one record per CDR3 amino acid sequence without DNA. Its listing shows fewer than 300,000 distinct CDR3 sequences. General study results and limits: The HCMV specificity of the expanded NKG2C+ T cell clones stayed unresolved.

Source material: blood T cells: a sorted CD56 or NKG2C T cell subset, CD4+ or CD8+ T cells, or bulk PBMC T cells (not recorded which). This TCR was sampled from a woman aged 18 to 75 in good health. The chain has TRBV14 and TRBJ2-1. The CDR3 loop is CASSQGLASYNEQFF.